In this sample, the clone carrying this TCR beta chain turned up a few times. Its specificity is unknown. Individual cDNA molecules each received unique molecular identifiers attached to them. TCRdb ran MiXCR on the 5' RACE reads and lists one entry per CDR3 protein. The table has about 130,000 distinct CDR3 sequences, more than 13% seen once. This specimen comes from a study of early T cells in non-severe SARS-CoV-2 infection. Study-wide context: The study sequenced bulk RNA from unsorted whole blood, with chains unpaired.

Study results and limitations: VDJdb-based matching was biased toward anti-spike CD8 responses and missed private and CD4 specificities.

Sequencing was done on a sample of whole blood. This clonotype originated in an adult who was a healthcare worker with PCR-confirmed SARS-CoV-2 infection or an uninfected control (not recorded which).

This chain's CDR3 is CAAGETQYF. As DNA, the CDR3 is TGTGCCGCCGGGGAGACCCAGTACTTC. The chain links TRBV25-1 to TRBJ2-5, with D unresolved. CDR3 length equals 9 residues. CDR1 and CDR2 from the germline V gene are MGHDK and SYGVNS. V was shortened by 11 bases and J by 5 bases, with 6 bases between the two germline ends.